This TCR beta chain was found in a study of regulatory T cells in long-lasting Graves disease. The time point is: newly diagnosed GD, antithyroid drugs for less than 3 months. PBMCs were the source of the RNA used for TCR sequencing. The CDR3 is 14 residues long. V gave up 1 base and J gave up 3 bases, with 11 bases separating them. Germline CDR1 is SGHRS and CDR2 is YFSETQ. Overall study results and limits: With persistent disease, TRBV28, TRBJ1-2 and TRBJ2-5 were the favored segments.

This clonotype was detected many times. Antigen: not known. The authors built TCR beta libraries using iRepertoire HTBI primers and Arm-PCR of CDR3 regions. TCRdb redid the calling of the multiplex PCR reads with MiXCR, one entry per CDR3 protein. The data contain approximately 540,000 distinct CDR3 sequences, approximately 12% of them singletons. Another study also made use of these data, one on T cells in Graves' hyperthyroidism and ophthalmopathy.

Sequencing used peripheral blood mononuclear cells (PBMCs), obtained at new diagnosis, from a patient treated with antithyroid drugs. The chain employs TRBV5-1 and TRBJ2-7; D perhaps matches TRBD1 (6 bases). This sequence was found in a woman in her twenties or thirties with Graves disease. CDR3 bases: TGCGCCAGCAGCTTGACAGGGTGGGACTACGAGCAGTACTTC. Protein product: CASSLTGWDYEQYF.